This TCR beta chain was recorded in a study of T cell responses to AZD1222 COVID-19 vaccine. Germline V CDR1 and CDR2: SGHNT, YENEEA. This CDR3 is built from 15 residues. V gave up 0 bases and J gave up 1 base; unmatched junction bases: 2. Generated by immunoSEQ multiplex PCR, the TCRdb table keeps only in-frame clones and is missing some. In the table there are roughly 130,000 clones, roughly 85% of which are singletons. The TCR comes from an adult in good health. Sequencing was performed on peripheral blood, taken on day 0 of AZD1222 vaccination. The rearrangement links TRBV11-3 to TRBJ1-1; 7 bases match TRBD1. Here the CDR3 DNA reads TGTGCCAGCAGCTTAGATCGGGACAGGAACACTGAAGCTTTCTTT. Amino acids: CASSLDRDRNTEAFF.